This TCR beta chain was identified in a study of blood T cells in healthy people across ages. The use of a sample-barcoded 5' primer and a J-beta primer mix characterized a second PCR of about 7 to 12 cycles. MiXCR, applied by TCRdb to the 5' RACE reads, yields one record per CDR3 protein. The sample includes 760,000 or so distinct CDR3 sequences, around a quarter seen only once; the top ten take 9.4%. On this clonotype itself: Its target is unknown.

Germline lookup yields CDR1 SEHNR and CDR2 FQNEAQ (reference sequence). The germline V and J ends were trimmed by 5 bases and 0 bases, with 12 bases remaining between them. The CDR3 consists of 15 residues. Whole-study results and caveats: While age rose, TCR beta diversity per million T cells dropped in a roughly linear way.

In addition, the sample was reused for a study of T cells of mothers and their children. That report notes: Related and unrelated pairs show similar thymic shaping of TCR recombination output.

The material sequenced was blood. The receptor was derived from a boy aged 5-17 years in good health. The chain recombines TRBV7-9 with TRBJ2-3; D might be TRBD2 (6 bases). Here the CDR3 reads CASSPPGLSTDTQYF. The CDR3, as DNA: TGTGCCAGCAGCCCCCCGGGACTTAGCACAGATACGCAGTATTTT.